The source of this T cell receptor beta chain is a study of blood T cell repertoires in COVID-19. This CDR3 is 13 amino acids long. Germline V gives CDR1 SGHRS, CDR2 YFSETQ. V lost 0 bases, J lost 6 bases, and 4 bases lay in between. Original handling: Using reference gene primer amplification, nucleated cell counts were estimated. TCRdb's copy holds only in-frame clones and misses some; the assay was immunoSEQ multiplex PCR. From that table come the V and J calls and clone size; the DNA was used to work out D and trimming. Among 150,000 to 200,000 clones listed, more than 75% were seen once. Sequenced sample: PBMCs or T cells enriched from blood (not recorded which). The genes are TRBV5-1 and TRBJ1-6, with D uncertain. The clonotype originates from a woman between 50 and 59 years old with acute COVID-19. CDR3 amino acids: CASSLEANSPLHF. DNA of the CDR3: TGCGCCAGCAGCTTGGAAGCTAATTCACCCCTCCACTTT. Full variable domain (remainder filled in from reference TRBV5-1 and TRBJ1-6): KAGVTQTPRYLIKTRGQQVTLSCSPISGHRSVSWYQQTPGQGLQFLFEYFSETQRNKGNFPGRFSGRQFSNSRSEMNVSTLELGDSALYLCASSLEANSPLHFGNGTRLTVT.